Following are 23 T cell receptor beta chains from one sample sequenced in a study of T-cell reconstitution after alpha-beta-depleted transplantation in children. Unique molecular identifiers were incorporated when the TCRbeta library was constructed. Using its own MiXCR run on the PCR reads, TCRdb lists one record per CDR3 protein. Of approximately 500,000 distinct CDR3 sequences listed, roughly a tenth are singletons. This specimen consisted of PBMCs, obtained before TCRalphabeta/CD19-depleted stem cell transplant. The receptors come from a child under 10 years old with inherited bone marrow failure, due to receive a stem cell transplant.

This clonotype was recorded at least ten times. The chain links TRBV9 to TRBJ1-6, with unresolved D. The CDR3 length is 12 residues. V gave up 7 bases and J gave up 3 bases, with 5 bases separating them. Per germline, CDR1 SGDLS and CDR2 YYNGEE. The CDR3: CASGVYNSPLHF. The DNA for the CDR3 is TGTGCCAGCGGGGTCTATAATTCACCCCTCCACTTT.

This clonotype has only one observation. A single base separates this from a much larger clone, so it may be a read error. The rearrangement uses TRBV11-2 and TRBJ2-1, with D perhaps assigned TRBD1 or TRBD2 (5 bases each). Germline CDR1 is SGHAT and CDR2 is FQNNGV. The CDR3 is 15 amino acids. The CDR3 coding sequence is TGTGCCAGCAGCTTAGAGGTAGTGGGGGAAAATGCGCAGTTCTTC. Amino acids: CASSLEVVGENAQFF.

This clonotype has more than one count but fewer than ten. The chain carries TRBV12-3 or TRBV12-4 and TRBJ1-1, with D perhaps TRBD1 (6 bases). V was pared by 4 bases and J by 0 bases, with 15 bases between. This CDR3 region has 16 residues. CDR3 sequence: CASSSGAGTMNTEAFF. The CDR3, as DNA: TGTGCCAGCAGTTCGGGGGCAGGAACTATGAACACTGAAGCTTTCTTT.

The table lists this clonotype with a few counts. This may be a read error: a much more frequent sequence differs by one nucleotide. The chain combines TRBV7-2 with TRBJ1-1, with D hard to call. The CDR3 sequence is 13 residues long. Trimming removed 3 bases at V and 0 bases at J, with 5 bases between. The germline V gene encodes CDR1 SGHTA and CDR2 FQGNSA. CDR3 residues: CASSFMMNTEAFF. The CDR3 bases are TGTGCCAGCAGCTTTATGATGAACACTGAAGCTTTCTTT.

In its sample, this clonotype was seen many times. The chain links TRBV20-1 to TRBJ2-4; 10 nucleotides match TRBD2. V lost 0 bases, J lost 1 base, and 12 bases stayed unmatched. CDR3 length equals 19 residues. Per the germline V gene, CDR1 is DFQATT and CDR2 is SNEGSKA (reference sequence). The CDR3 DNA sequence: TGCAGTGCTAGAGATTCGCACGGACTAGCGGAGGGGGCCAAAAACATTCAGTACTTC. It translates to CSARDSHGLAEGAKNIQYF.

This clonotype was counted at least ten times. This chain connects TRBV12-3 or TRBV12-4 to TRBJ2-1, with 11 bases that match TRBD1. The CDR3 sequence is 14 residues long. V was pared by 4 bases and J by 9 bases, with 5 bases of the junction left unmatched. CDR3 loop: CASSYGQGAIEQFF. DNA for the CDR3: TGTGCCAGCAGTTATGGACAGGGGGCGATTGAGCAGTTCTTC.

About this clonotype itself: A much larger clone sits a single nucleotide away, making a read error possible. The V gene is TRBV5-1, the J gene TRBJ2-6, with a possible D match to TRBD1 (5 bases). Germline values: CDR1 SGHRS, CDR2 YFSETQ. The CDR3 totals 15 residues. The CDR3 here is CASSLEVSGANVMTF. CDR3 DNA sequence: TGCGCCAGCAGCTTGGAGGTCTCTGGGGCCAACGTCATGACTTTC.

J is TRBJ2-5 and V is TRBV20-1, with a possible D match to TRBD2 (6 bases). Germline loops: CDR1 DFQATT, CDR2 SNEGSKA (reference sequence). The CDR3 totals 16 residues. Trimming took 0 bases from V and 5 from J, leaving 19 bases between them. In nucleotides, the CDR3 is TGCAGTGCTAGAGATGGGCCGGACTACGGTGGGGAGACCCAGTACTTC. Its protein is CSARDGPDYGGETQYF.

This clonotype appeared many times. The chain couples TRBV7-9 to TRBJ2-3; D possibly corresponds to TRBD2 (5 bases). The V and J ends lost 2 bases and 3 bases respectively, with 12 bases between them. Germline lookup yields CDR1 SEHNR and CDR2 FQNEAQ (reference sequence). This CDR3 contains 15 residues. CDR3 sequence reads: CASSLIGLATDTQYF. The CDR3 DNA follows: TGTGCCAGCAGCTTAATTGGGCTAGCTACAGATACGCAGTATTTT.

There are many counts of this clonotype. The chain recombines TRBV11-2 with TRBJ1-2; D is undetermined. Trimming removed 1 base at V and 8 bases at J, with 11 bases between. Germline CDR1 is SGHAT and CDR2 is FQNNGV. This CDR3 has 13 amino acids. CDR3 region: CASSLVGSKGYTF. CDR3 DNA sequence: TGTGCCAGCAGCTTAGTCGGATCAAAAGGCTACACCTTC.

The chain employs TRBV28 and TRBJ2-3, with a tentative D call TRBD1 (6 bases). V lost 4 bases and J 2 bases, leaving 16 bases between the germline ends. Germline V CDR1 and CDR2: MDHEN, SYDVKM. CDR3 length: 16 residues. This chain's CDR3 is CASSYLQGWDTDTQYF. CDR3 coding DNA: TGTGCCAGCAGTTATCTACAGGGTTGGGACACAGATACGCAGTATTTT.

This clonotype appeared many times. The rearrangement joins TRBV24-1 to TRBJ1-1; 7 bases line up with TRBD1. Trimming cost V 3 bases and J 4 bases; bases outside gene matches: 7. The CDR3 extends over 15 amino acids. Germline V gives CDR1 KGHDR, CDR2 SFDVKD. In nucleotides, the CDR3 is TGTGCCACCAGTGATCCAACAACAGGGGCCACTGAAGCTTTCTTT. This codes for CATSDPTTGATEAFF.

This clonotype was counted many times. The chain carries TRBV20-1 and TRBJ1-2, with D perhaps matching TRBD1 (6 bases). The CDR3 is 10 amino acids. Germline CDR1 reads DFQATT; CDR2 reads SNEGSKA (reference sequence). V shed 5 bases and J shed 5 bases, with 6 bases lying between them. Here the CDR3 reads CSAQGYGYTF. CDR3 DNA sequence: TGCAGTGCTCAGGGGTATGGCTACACCTTC.

This clonotype was recorded many times. The chain links TRBV20-1 to TRBJ2-2, with D possibly matching TRBD2 (5 bases). The CDR3 covers 17 residues. CDR1 is DFQATT and CDR2 is SNEGSKA in the germline V gene (reference sequence). Deletions cut 0 bases from V and 1 base from J, with 15 bases between. For the CDR3, the DNA is TGCAGTGCTAGAGAGTCCGGCAGCGGAAGGAACACCGGGGAGCTGTTTTTT. Amino acid sequence: CSARESGSGRNTGELFF.

This clonotype has ten or more counts. The CDR3 DNA follows: TGTGCCAGCACCTTCAGACAGGTTTTTGGCACAGATACGCAGTATTTT. Translation gives CASTFRQVFGTDTQYF. The V gene is TRBV11-2, the J gene TRBJ2-3; D is perhaps TRBD1 (6 bases). V shed 7 bases and J shed 1 base, with 18 bases lying between them. Per the germline V gene, CDR1 is SGHAT and CDR2 is FQNNGV. The CDR3 is made up of 16 amino acids. The full variable domain, in which reference TRBV11-2 and TRBJ2-3 provide the parts outside the CDR3, is EAGVAQSPRYKIIEKRQSVAFWCNPISGHATLYWYQQILGQGPKLLIQFQNNGVVDDSQLPKDRFSAERLKGVDSTLKIQPAKLEDSAVYLCASTFRQVFGTDTQYFGPGTRLTVL.

V gene TRBV19 combines with J gene TRBJ2-1; 8 bases agree with TRBD2. The CDR3 contains 16 residues. V was clipped by 4 bases and J by 4 bases; unmatched bases: 9. CDR1 LNHDA and CDR2 SQIVND come from the germline V gene (reference sequence). The CDR3 sequence is CASSTQREQPYNEQFF. CDR3 nucleotides: TGTGCCAGTAGTACCCAGCGGGAGCAACCGTACAATGAGCAGTTCTTC.

This clonotype appeared many times. The rearrangement links TRBV7-9 to TRBJ2-1; weak D call: TRBD2 (5 bases). The CDR3 has 17 residues. Germline V gene sequence: CDR1 SEHNR, CDR2 FQNEAQ (reference sequence). V lost 1 base and J lost 5, with 18 bases in between. The CDR3 reads CASSLGLTSRRDNEQFF. The CDR3 DNA is TGTGCCAGCAGCTTAGGCCTTACTAGTAGGCGTGACAATGAGCAGTTCTTC.

This clonotype has at least ten counts. The chain couples TRBV20-1 to TRBJ1-6; 7 bases are a match to TRBD1. This CDR3 region has 16 residues. With V trimmed by 5 bases and J by 8 bases, 15 bases remained unmatched. Per germline, CDR1 DFQATT and CDR2 SNEGSKA (reference sequence). The CDR3 DNA reads TGCAGTGCTCTCGGACAGGCTCTTTCACCGGATTCACCCCTCCACTTT. The encoded protein is CSALGQALSPDSPLHF.

This clonotype was counted a few times. The rearrangement links TRBV5-1 to TRBJ2-5, with D tentatively TRBD2 (6 bases). Trimming took off 1 base at V and 1 base at J, with 11 bases between the two ends. The length of the CDR3 is 15 residues. CDR1 is SGHRS and CDR2 is YFSETQ in the germline V gene. The CDR3 DNA reads TGCGCCAGCAGCTTGACGGGACTGCCCCAAGAGACCCAGTACTTC. It encodes CASSLTGLPQETQYF.

This chain links TRBV28 with TRBJ1-2; perhaps TRBD1 as D (6 bases). V lost 5 bases, J lost 4 bases, and 11 bases lay in between. Germline assignment: CDR1 MDHEN and CDR2 SYDVKM. The CDR3 has 13 residues. This CDR3 reads CASSRRGSYGYTF. The CDR3 DNA reads TGTGCCAGCAGTCGGAGGGGGTCCTATGGCTACACCTTC.

In DNA form, the CDR3 reads TGTGCCAGCAGTTACTCCCCCCCGGGACTAGGAGACAATGAGCAGTTCTTC. Translating gives CASSYSPPGLGDNEQFF. The chain joins TRBV6-5 to TRBJ2-1; 8 nucleotides align to TRBD2. The CDR3 has 17 residues. Germline-derived CDR1 and CDR2 are MNHEY and SVGAGI. V was clipped by 0 bases and J by 5 bases; unmatched bases: 9.

The chain recombines TRBV12-3 or TRBV12-4 with TRBJ2-5; the match to TRBD1 covers 9 bases. The CDR3 has 15 amino acids. Trimming took 6 bases from V and 5 from J; bases not matched to a gene: 10. The DNA of the CDR3 is TGTGCCAGCAGCTGGGGGACAGGGAGGATGGAGACCCAGTACTTC. It yields the protein CASSWGTGRMETQYF.

This clonotype was detected many times. The rearrangement links TRBV5-1 to TRBJ2-7; D ambiguous. V dropped 2 bases and J dropped 2 bases, with 11 bases sitting between them. This CDR3 spans 14 amino acids. Looked up from germline, CDR1 is SGHRS and CDR2 is YFSETQ. This chain's CDR3 is CASSFSTEAYEQYF. In DNA, the CDR3 is TGCGCCAGCAGCTTTTCAACGGAAGCCTACGAGCAGTACTTC.